This entry features one T cell receptor beta chain sequence. Its antigen is unidentified. The data were obtained in a study of radiotherapy plus CTLA-4 blockade in lung cancer. Across the study: Among enrolled patients, 15% to 20% responded and 31% achieved disease control. General observations from the study: Reportedly, early blood T cell clone dynamics best predicted response, with interferon-beta. The study found tumor-derived TCR clones expanded in blood after radiotherapy plus ipilimumab.

CDR3 length: 16 residues. Germline loops: CDR1 SNHLY, CDR2 FYNNEI. Trimming removed 1 base from V and 6 bases from J, with 19 bases in between. CTLA-4 blockade using ipilimumab, together with focal radiation, was received by patients with chemo-refractory metastatic non-small-cell lung cancer. Clones were read by immunoSEQ multiplex PCR, and TCRdb kept only the in-frame ones, dropping some. Of about 19,000 clones listed, about 82% are singletons. Sequenced material: peripheral blood, taken from a patient treated with radiotherapy plus ipilimumab. V gene TRBV2 combines with J gene TRBJ2-7, with D perhaps TRBD1 (6 bases). This receptor was identified in a human donor with non-small cell lung cancer whose response to radiotherapy plus ipilimumab could not be evaluated. CDR3 in amino acids: CASSEDGRTAGSEQYF. The CDR3 DNA follows: TGTGCCAGCAGTGAAGATGGCAGGACAGCCGGTTCCGAGCAGTACTTC. The whole variable domain, filled in from reference TRBV2 and TRBJ2-7, reads EPEVTQTPSHQVTQMGQEVILRCVPISNHLYFYWYRQILGQKVEFLVSFYNNEISEKSEIFDDQFSVERPDGSNFTLKIRSTKLEDSAMYFCASSEDGRTAGSEQYFGPGTRLTVT.